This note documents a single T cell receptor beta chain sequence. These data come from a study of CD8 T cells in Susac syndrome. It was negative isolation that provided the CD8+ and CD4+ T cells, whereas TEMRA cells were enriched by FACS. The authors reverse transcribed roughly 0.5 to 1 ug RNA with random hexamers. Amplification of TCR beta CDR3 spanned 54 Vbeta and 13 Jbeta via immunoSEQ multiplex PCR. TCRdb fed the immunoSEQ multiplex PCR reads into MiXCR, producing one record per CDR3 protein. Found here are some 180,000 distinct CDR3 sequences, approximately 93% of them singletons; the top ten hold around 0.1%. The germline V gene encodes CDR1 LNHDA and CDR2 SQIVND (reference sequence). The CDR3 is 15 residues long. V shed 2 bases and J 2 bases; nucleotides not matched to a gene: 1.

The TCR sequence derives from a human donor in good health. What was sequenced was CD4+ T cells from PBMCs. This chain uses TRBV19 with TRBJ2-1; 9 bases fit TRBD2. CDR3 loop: CASSIQRGAYNEQFF. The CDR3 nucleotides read TGTGCCAGTAGTATACAGCGGGGGGCCTACAATGAGCAGTTCTTC.